The 21 T cell receptor beta chains reported below all come from one sample, sequenced in a study of T cell clonotyping in hematopoietic cell transplantation. Generated by immunoSEQ multiplex PCR, the TCRdb table keeps only in-frame clones and is missing some. Of roughly 15,000 clones listed, 85% to 95% are singletons. The sample in question was PBMCs, obtained 30 days after allogeneic stem cell transplant. These receptors were obtained from a male patient between 60 and 69 years old who had an allogeneic stem cell transplant from an unrelated donor, so the T cells may come from the graft donor. Some clones in this sample may be carry-over from other donors' samples.

This chain links TRBV19 with TRBJ2-2; D perhaps matches TRBD2 (6 bases). This CDR3 region has 14 residues. With 5 bases removed from V and 0 bases from J, the gap between germline ends came to 7 bases. The germline gives CDR1 LNHDA, CDR2 SQIVND (reference sequence). The CDR3 here is CASSAGTNTGELFF. Written as DNA, the CDR3 is TGTGCCAGTAGTGCGGGAACGAACACCGGGGAGCTGTTTTTT.

A single count supports this clone. CDR3 DNA sequence: TGCGCCAGCAGCCTCTTCATACTTGAGTTAGGCAATCAGCCCCAGCATTTT. This encodes CASSLFILELGNQPQHF. The rearrangement links TRBV4-1 to TRBJ1-5; D is undetermined. Germline assignment: CDR1 MGHRA and CDR2 YSYEKL. CDR3 length equals 17 residues. V was clipped by 4 bases and J by 2 bases, with 18 bases between them.

Sample share makes this clone medium-sized. The chain recombines TRBV5-4 with TRBJ2-2; no clear D. CDR1 and CDR2 (germline): SGHNT, YYREEE (reference sequence). The CDR3 has 13 amino acids. Trimming shortened V by 0 bases and J by 5 bases, and 5 bases separated the two germline ends. CDR3 nucleotide sequence: TGTGCCAGCAGCTTGGATATTACCGGGGAGCTGTTTTTT. Its translation: CASSLDITGELFF.

The chain couples TRBV29-1 to TRBJ1-2, with 9 bases fitting TRBD1. Losses at the gene ends were 7 bases for V and 4 bases for J; bases not matched to a gene: 7. CDR1 SQVTM and CDR2 ANQGSEA come from the germline V gene. CDR3 size: 13 residues. The CDR3 DNA is TGCAGCGCCGACAGGGGGTACGGCTATGGCTACACCTTC. Translating gives CSADRGYGYGYTF.

This chain connects TRBV6-4 to TRBJ2-3; TRBD1 or TRBD2 may be the D gene (6 bases each). The CDR3 loop spans 13 amino acids. Between the trimmed V and J ends, which lost 5 bases and 3 bases, there was a span of 9 bases. The germline CDR1 and CDR2 sequences are MRHNA and SNTAGT. The CDR3 DNA follows: TGTGCCAGCAGTCGCGGGACAACAGATACGCAGTATTTT. Translating gives CASSRGTTDTQYF.

The chain couples TRBV7-2 to TRBJ1-1; D not resolved. Germline V gene lookup returns CDR1 SGHTA and CDR2 FQGNSA. Trimming took 1 base from V and 0 from J, leaving 6 bases between them. The CDR3 has 14 residues. In DNA, the CDR3 is TGTGCCAGCAGCTTAGAGCCATTGAACACTGAAGCTTTCTTT. Amino acid sequence: CASSLEPLNTEAFF.

This clone is termed medium-sized. The chain links TRBV19 to TRBJ1-6, with TRBD1 as a possible D gene (5 bases). The CDR3 has 13 residues. V was pared by 3 bases and J by 6 bases, with 6 bases between. Germline loops: CDR1 LNHDA, CDR2 SQIVND (reference sequence). The CDR3 DNA sequence: TGTGCCAGTAGTATGGGGGTTAATTCACCCCTCCACTTT. It codes for CASSMGVNSPLHF.

This chain links TRBV19 with TRBJ1-5, with D maybe TRBD1 (6 bases). Deletions cut 5 bases from V and 0 bases from J, with 11 bases between. The V gene's germline CDR1 is LNHDA and CDR2 SQIVND (reference sequence). This CDR3 comprises 15 residues. The CDR3 region has the DNA TGTGCCAGTAGTGTGGGGGCTTATAGCAATCAGCCCCAGCATTTT. It translates to CASSVGAYSNQPQHF.

The chain recombines TRBV6-6 with TRBJ1-2; 9 bases are shared with TRBD1. Germline CDR1 MNHNY, CDR2 SVGAGI (reference sequence). The length of the CDR3 is 15 residues. V was pared by 5 bases and J by 6 bases, with 10 bases of the junction left unmatched. The CDR3 DNA sequence: TGTGCCAGCAGTAGCTGGGACAGGGCGATCCATGGCTACACCTTC. Protein: CASSSWDRAIHGYTF.

CDR3 in DNA: TGTGCCACTCGACGCTCCTCTGGAAACACCATATATTTT. It is translated as CATRRSSGNTIYF. The chain carries TRBV19 and TRBJ1-3; D gene unclear. CDR1 is LNHDA, CDR2 SQIVND, per germline (reference sequence). This CDR3 is built from 13 residues. The V end lost 10 bases, the J end lost 0 bases, and 10 bases lay between the germline ends.

The chain has TRBV2 and TRBJ1-5; TRBD1 aligns across 12 bases. The germline gives CDR1 SNHLY, CDR2 FYNNEI. This CDR3 comprises 18 residues. J was trimmed by 0 bases and V by 6 bases; bases with no gene match: 9. As DNA, the CDR3 is TGTGCCAGCAGAGGAGGGACAGGGGGCAAATATAGCAATCAGCCCCAGCATTTT. Amino acids: CASRGGTGGKYSNQPQHF.

This clone appeared a single time. The chain is built from TRBV5-8 and TRBJ1-4; D unresolved. Trimming shortened V by 2 bases and J by 4 bases, and 9 bases separated the two germline ends. The CDR3 spans 14 residues. The germline V gene encodes CDR1 SGHTS and CDR2 YDEGEE. CDR3 loop: CASSFRTVNEKLFF. CDR3 nucleotides: TGTGCCAGCAGCTTCCGCACAGTTAATGAAAAACTGTTTTTT.

The rearrangement joins TRBV19 to TRBJ2-3; 14 bases match TRBD2. V lost 5 bases and J lost 1; bases outside the gene matches: 5. CDR1 LNHDA and CDR2 SQIVND come from the germline V gene (reference sequence). The CDR3 sequence is 17 residues long. The CDR3 sequence: CASSPGTSGSGTDTQYF. In nucleotides, the CDR3 is TGTGCCAGTAGTCCCGGGACTAGCGGGAGTGGCACAGATACGCAGTATTTT.

The CDR3 sequence: CASSQVDRGAETQYF. The CDR3 bases are TGCGCCAGCAGCCAAGTGGACAGGGGGGCGGAGACCCAGTACTTC. The rearrangement uses TRBV4-3 and TRBJ2-5, with 10 bases lining up with TRBD1. Germline trimming cut 1 base from V and 5 bases from J; bases unmatched to any gene: 4. Germline lookup yields CDR1 LGHNA and CDR2 YSLEER. This CDR3 comprises 15 residues.

In this sample, this clone turned up once. The rearrangement uses TRBV11-3 and TRBJ2-3; a possible D gene is TRBD2 (6 bases). Germline V CDR1 and CDR2: SGHNT, YENEEA. Trimming took 1 base from V and 2 from J, leaving 7 bases between them. There are 14 residues in the CDR3. The CDR3, as DNA: TGTGCCAGCAGCTTAGCGGGGGACACAGATACGCAGTATTTT. It codes for CASSLAGDTDTQYF. Full variable domain (missing parts from reference TRBV11-3 and TRBJ2-3): EAGVVQSPRYKIIEKKQPVAFWCNPISGHNTLYWYLQNLGQGPELLIRYENEEAVDDSQLPKDRFSAERLKGVDSTLKIQPAELGDSAVYLCASSLAGDTDTQYFGPGTRLTVL.

V and J are TRBV7-2 and TRBJ1-6, with D tentatively TRBD1 (6 bases). Germline V gene data show CDR1 as SGHTA and CDR2 as FQGNSA. Trimming took 5 bases from V and 3 from J, leaving 14 bases between them. The CDR3 has 16 residues. The CDR3: CASSPEGDNYNSPLHF. The CDR3 DNA sequence: TGTGCCAGCAGCCCCGAGGGGGACAACTATAATTCACCCCTCCACTTT.

The CDR3 sequence: CASREGMETQYF. The CDR3 nucleotides are TGTGCCAGTAGAGAGGGGATGGAGACCCAGTACTTC. This chain joins TRBV19 and TRBJ2-5, with D perhaps given as TRBD1 or TRBD2 (5 bases each). The ends were cut back, 6 bases at V and 5 bases at J, with 10 bases in the middle. Germline CDR1 reads LNHDA; CDR2 reads SQIVND (reference sequence). The CDR3 is 12 residues long.

This clone was observed a few times. The chain combines TRBV4-3 with TRBJ2-7; D is possibly TRBD2 (6 bases). CDR1 LGHNA and CDR2 YSLEER come from the germline V gene. The CDR3 extends over 15 amino acids. The V and J ends lost 4 bases and 2 bases respectively, with 15 bases between them. CDR3 loop: CASSPGVGEPYEQYF. Here the CDR3 DNA reads TGCGCCAGCAGCCCGGGGGTAGGGGAGCCCTACGAGCAGTACTTC.

V gene TRBV7-2 combines with J gene TRBJ2-7, with TRBD2 identical over 9 bases. Germline V gene sequence: CDR1 SGHTA, CDR2 FQGNSA. V dropped 5 bases and J dropped 1; count of bases not matched to a gene: 3. CDR3 length: 14 residues. The CDR3: CASSNSGSSYEQYF. CDR3 sequence (DNA): TGTGCCAGCAGCAATAGCGGGAGTTCCTACGAGCAGTACTTC.

The sample holds a few counts of this clone. V and J are TRBV7-2 and TRBJ1-2; D ambiguous. The CDR3 contains 15 residues. Trimming removed 4 bases from V and 5 bases from J, with 17 bases in between. CDR1 and CDR2 from the germline V gene are SGHTA and FQGNSA. Here the CDR3 reads CASSSQPGPGYGYTF. The CDR3 nucleotides are TGTGCCAGCAGCTCCCAACCCGGGCCAGGATATGGCTACACCTTC.

This chain's CDR3 is CASSLVSEWDSYGYTF. The CDR3 DNA is TGTGCCAGCAGCTTAGTAAGCGAGTGGGACAGCTATGGCTACACCTTC. The V and J genes are TRBV7-9 and TRBJ1-2, with 7 bases identical to TRBD1. Germline values: CDR1 SEHNR, CDR2 FQNEAQ (reference sequence). V dropped 1 base and J dropped 4; count of bases not matched to a gene: 9. The CDR3 runs to 16 residues.